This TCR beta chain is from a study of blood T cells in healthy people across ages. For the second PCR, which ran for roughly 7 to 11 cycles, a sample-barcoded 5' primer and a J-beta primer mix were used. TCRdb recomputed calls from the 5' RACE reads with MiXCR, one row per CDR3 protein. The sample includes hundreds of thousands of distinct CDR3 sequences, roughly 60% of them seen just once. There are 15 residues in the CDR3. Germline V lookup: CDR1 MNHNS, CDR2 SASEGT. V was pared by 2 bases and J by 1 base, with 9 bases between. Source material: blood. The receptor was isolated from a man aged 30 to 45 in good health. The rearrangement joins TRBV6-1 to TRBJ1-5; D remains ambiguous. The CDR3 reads CASSEQATSNQPQHF. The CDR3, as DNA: TGTGCCAGCAGTGAACAGGCCACGAGCAATCAGCCCCAGCATTTT.